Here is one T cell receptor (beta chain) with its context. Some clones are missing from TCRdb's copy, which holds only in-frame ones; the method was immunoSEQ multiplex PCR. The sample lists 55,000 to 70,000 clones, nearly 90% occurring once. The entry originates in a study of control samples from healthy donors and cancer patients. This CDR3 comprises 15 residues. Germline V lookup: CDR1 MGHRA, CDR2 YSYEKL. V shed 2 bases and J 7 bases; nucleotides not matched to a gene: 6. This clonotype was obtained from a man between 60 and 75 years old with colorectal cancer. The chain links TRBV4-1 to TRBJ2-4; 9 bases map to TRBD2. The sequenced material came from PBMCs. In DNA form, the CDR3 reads TGCGCCAGCAGCCAACAGCGGGGGGCTATGAACATTCAGTACTTC. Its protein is CASSQQRGAMNIQYF.